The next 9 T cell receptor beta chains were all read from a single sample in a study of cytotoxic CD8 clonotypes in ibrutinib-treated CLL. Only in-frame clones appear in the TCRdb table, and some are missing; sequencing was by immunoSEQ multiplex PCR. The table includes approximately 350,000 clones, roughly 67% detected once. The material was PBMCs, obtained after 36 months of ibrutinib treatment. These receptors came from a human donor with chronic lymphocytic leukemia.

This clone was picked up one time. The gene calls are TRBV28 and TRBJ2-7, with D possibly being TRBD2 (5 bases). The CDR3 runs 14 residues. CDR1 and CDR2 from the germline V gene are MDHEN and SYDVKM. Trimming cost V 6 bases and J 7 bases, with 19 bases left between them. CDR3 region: CASSPPGPRREQYF. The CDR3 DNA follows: TGTGCCAGCAGCCCTCCGGGCCCCAGGAGGGAGCAGTACTTC.

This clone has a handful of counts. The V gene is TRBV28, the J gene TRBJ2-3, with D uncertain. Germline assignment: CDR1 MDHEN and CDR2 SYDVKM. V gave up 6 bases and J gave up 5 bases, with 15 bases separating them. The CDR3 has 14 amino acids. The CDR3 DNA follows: TGTGCCAGCAGAAACGAACGGGTGCAAGATACGCAGTATTTT. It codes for CASRNERVQDTQYF.

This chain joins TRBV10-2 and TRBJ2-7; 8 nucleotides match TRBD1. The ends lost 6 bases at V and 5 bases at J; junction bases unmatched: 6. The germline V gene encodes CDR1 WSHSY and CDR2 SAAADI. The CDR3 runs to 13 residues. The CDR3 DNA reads TGCGCCAGCAGGCTATACAGGGGGGACGAGCAGTACTTC. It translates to CASRLYRGDEQYF.

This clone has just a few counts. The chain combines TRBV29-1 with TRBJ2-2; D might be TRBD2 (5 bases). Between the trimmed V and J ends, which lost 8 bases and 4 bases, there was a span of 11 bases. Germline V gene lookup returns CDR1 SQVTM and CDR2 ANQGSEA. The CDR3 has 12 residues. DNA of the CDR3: TGCAGCCTCGGGGTGGCCACCGGGGAGCTGTTTTTT. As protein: CSLGVATGELFF.

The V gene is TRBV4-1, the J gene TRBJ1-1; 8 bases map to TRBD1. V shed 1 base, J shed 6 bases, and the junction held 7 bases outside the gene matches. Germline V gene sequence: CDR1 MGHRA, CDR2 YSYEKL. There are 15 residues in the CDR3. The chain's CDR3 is CASSQVAGGGSEAFF. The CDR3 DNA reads TGCGCCAGCAGCCAAGTTGCAGGGGGCGGATCTGAAGCTTTCTTT.

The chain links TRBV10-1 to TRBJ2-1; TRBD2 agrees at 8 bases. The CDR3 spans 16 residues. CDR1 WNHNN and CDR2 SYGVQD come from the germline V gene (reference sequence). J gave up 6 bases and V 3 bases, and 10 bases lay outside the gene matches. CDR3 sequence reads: CASSDGVAGYINEQFF. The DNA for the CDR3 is TGCGCCAGCAGTGATGGGGTAGCGGGGTATATCAATGAGCAGTTCTTC.

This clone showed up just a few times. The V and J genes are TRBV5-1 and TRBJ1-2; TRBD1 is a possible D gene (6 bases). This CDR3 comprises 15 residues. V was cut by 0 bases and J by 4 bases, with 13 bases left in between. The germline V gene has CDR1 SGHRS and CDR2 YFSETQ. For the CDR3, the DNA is TGCGCCAGCAGCTTGGAGGGCAGGGGAGGCTATGGCTACACCTTC. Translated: CASSLEGRGGYGYTF.

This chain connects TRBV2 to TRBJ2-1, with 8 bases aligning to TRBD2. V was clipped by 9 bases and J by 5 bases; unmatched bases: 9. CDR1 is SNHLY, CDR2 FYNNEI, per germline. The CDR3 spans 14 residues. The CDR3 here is CASLAGRSHNEQFF. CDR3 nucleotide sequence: TGTGCCAGTTTAGCGGGGCGATCTCACAATGAGCAGTTCTTC.

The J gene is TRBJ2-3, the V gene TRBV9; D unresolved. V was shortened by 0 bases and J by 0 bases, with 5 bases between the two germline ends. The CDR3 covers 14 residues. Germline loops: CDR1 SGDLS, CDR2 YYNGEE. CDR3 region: CASSVGYSTDTQYF. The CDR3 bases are TGTGCCAGCAGCGTAGGTTATAGCACAGATACGCAGTATTTT.